The clone carrying this T cell receptor beta chain came up once. Its antigen is undetermined. The sample belongs to a study of T cell responses to AZD1222 COVID-19 vaccine. Produced via immunoSEQ multiplex PCR; TCRdb's table is partial and in-frame only. The sample has 90,000 to 120,000 clones, around nine tenths seen once. Study outcomes and limitations: Distributed over spike, vaccine-associated CD4 TCRs predominated at 160-218 and 743-854. Spike-specific TCR breadth and depth went up after people got two AZD1222 doses. The study sampled repertoires only after the peak T cell response. Donors in the cohort were predominantly white British and more often female, and clonal diversity was possibly underestimated.

The CDR3 is 13 amino acids. J was trimmed by 4 bases and V by 4 bases; bases with no gene match: 0. CDR1 is MGHDK, CDR2 SYGVNS, per germline. The specimen was peripheral blood, collected on day 0 of AZD1222 vaccination. The TCR originated in an adult in good health. The V and J genes are TRBV25-1 and TRBJ1-5; 8 bases agree with TRBD1. The CDR3, as DNA: TGTGCCAGCAGTGGACAGGGGAATCAGCCCCAGCATTTT. Protein sequence: CASSGQGNQPQHF.